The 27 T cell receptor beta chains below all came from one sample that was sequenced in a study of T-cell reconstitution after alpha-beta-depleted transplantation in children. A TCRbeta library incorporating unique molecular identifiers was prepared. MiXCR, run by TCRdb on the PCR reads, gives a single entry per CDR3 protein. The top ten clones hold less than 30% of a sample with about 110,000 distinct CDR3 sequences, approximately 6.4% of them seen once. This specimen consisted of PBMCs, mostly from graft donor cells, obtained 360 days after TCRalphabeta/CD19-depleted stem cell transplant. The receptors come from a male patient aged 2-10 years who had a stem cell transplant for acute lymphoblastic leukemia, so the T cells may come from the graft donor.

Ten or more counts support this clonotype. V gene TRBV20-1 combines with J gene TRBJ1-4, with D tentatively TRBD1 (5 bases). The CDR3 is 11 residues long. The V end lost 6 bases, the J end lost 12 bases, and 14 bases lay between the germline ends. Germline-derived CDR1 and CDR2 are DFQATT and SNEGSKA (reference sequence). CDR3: CSAVSDRELFF. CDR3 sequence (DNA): TGCAGTGCCGTATCCGACAGAGAACTGTTTTTT.

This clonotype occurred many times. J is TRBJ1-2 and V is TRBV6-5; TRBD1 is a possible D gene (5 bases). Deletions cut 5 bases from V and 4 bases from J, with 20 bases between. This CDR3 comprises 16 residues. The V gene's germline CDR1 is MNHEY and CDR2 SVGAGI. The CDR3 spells CASSPTTGDFIYGYTF. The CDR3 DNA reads TGTGCCAGCAGTCCCACCACTGGGGACTTCATCTATGGCTACACCTTC.

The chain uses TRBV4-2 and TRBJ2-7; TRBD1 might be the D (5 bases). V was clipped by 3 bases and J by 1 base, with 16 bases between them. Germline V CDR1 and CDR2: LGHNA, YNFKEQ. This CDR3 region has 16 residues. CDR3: CASSHPGSDISYEQYF. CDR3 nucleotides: TGTGCCAGCAGCCACCCCGGGTCGGACATATCCTACGAGCAGTACTTC.

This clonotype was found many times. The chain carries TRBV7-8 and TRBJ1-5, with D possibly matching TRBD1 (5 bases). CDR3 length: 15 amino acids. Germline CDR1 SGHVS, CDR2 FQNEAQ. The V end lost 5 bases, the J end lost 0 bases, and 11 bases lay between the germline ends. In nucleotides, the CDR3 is TGTGCCAGCAGCCCGGGGGTACTTAGCAATCAGCCCCAGCATTTT. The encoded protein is CASSPGVLSNQPQHF. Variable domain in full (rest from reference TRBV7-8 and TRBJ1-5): GAGVSQSPRYKVAKRGQDVALRCDPISGHVSLFWYQQALGQGPEFLTYFQNEAQLDKSGLPSDRFFAERPEGSVSTLKIQRTQQEDSAVYLCASSPGVLSNQPQHFGDGTRLSIL.

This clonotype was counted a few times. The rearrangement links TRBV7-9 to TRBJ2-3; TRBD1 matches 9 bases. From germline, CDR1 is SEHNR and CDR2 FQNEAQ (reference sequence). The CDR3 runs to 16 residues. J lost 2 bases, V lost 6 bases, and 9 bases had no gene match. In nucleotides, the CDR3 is TGTGCCAGCAGAGCTGACAGGGGGTTCCACACAGATACGCAGTATTTT. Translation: CASRADRGFHTDTQYF.

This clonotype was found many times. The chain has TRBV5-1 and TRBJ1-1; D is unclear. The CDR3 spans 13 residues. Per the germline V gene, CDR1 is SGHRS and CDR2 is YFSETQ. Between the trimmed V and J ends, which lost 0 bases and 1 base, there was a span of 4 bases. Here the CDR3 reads CASSLGANTEAFF. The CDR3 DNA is TGCGCCAGCAGCTTGGGGGCGAACACTGAAGCTTTCTTT.

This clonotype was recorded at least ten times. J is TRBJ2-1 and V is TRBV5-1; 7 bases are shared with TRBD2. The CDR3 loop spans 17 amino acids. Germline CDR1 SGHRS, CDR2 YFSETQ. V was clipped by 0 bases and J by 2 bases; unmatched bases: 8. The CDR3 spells CASSLGAGVGTYNEQFF. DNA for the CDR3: TGCGCCAGCAGCTTGGGCGCGGGAGTTGGCACCTACAATGAGCAGTTCTTC.

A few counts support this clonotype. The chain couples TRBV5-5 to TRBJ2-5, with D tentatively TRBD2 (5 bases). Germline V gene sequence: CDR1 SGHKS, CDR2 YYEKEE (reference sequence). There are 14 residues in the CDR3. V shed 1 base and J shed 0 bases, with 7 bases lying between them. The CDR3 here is CASSLRGNQETQYF. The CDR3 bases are TGTGCCAGCAGCTTGCGGGGAAACCAAGAGACCCAGTACTTC.

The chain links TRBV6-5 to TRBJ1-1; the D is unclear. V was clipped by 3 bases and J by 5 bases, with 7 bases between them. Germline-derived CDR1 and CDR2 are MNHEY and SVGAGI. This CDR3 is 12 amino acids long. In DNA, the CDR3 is TGTGCCAGCAGTTATGGGAGAACTGAAGCTTTCTTT. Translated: CASSYGRTEAFF.

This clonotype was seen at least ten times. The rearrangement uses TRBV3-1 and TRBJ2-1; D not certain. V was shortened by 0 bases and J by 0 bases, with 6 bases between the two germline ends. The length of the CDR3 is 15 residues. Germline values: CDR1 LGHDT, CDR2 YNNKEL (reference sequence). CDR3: CASSQELSSYNEQFF. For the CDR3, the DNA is TGTGCCAGCAGCCAAGAGTTGAGCTCCTACAATGAGCAGTTCTTC.

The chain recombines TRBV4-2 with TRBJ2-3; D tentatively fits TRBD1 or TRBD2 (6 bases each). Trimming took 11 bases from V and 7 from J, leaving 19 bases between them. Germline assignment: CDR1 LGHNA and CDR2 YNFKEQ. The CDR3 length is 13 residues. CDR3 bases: TGTGCCGGGGGGACGGGGGCCCCTCATACGCAGTATTTT. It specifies CAGGTGAPHTQYF.

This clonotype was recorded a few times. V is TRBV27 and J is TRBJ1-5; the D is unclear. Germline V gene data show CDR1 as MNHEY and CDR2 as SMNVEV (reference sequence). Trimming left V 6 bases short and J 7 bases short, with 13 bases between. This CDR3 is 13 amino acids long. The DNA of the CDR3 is TGTGCCAGCAGGGGAATAGGGCCCCAGCCCCAGCATTTT. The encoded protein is CASRGIGPQPQHF.

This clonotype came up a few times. The CDR3 region is CASCPLIPNFAGDSDEQFF. The CDR3 nucleotides read TGTGCCAGCTGCCCTTTAATCCCGAACTTCGCGGGGGACTCCGATGAGCAGTTCTTC. The chain couples TRBV3-1 to TRBJ2-1; 7 positions agree with TRBD2. The germline V gene has CDR1 LGHDT and CDR2 YNNKEL (reference sequence). The CDR3 is made up of 19 amino acids. Trimming at V came to 8 bases and at J to 8 bases, leaving 27 bases not matched to a gene.

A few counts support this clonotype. The CDR3: CAISHGGLAGGPLPSYEQYF. For the CDR3, the DNA is TGTGCCATCAGCCACGGGGGACTAGCGGGAGGACCCCTCCCCTCCTACGAGCAGTACTTC. J is TRBJ2-7 and V is TRBV10-3; TRBD2 aligns across 15 bases. CDR1 and CDR2 (germline): ENHRY, SYGVKD. V trimming: 6 bases; J trimming: 0 bases; junction bases outside the gene matches: 15. The CDR3 runs to 20 residues.

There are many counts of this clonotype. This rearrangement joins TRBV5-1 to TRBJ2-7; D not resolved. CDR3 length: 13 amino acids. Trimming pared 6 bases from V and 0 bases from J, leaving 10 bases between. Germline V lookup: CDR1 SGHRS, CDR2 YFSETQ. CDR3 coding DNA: TGCGCCAGCAAAGAAAGGGCCTCCTACGAGCAGTACTTC. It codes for CASKERASYEQYF.

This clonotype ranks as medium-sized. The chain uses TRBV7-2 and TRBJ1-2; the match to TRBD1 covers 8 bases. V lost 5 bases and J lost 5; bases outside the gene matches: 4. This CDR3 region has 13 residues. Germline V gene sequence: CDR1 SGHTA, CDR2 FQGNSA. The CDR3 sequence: CASSRGQAYGYTF. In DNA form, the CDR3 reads TGTGCCAGCAGCCGGGGACAGGCATATGGCTACACCTTC.

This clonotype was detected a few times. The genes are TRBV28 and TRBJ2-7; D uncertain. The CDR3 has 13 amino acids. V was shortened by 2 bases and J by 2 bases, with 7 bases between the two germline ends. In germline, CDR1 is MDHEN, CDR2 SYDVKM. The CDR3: CASSLTQTYEQYF. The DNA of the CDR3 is TGTGCCAGCAGTTTAACCCAGACCTACGAGCAGTACTTC.

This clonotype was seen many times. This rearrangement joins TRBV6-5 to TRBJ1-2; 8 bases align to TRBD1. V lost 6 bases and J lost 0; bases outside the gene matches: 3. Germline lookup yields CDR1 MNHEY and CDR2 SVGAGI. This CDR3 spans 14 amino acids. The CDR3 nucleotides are TGTGCCAGCAGGCGGGACAGGTCTAACTATGGCTACACCTTC. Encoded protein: CASRRDRSNYGYTF.

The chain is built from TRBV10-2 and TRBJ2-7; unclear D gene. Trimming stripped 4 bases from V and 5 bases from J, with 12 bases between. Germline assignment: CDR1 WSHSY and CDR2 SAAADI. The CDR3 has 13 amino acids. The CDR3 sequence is CASSGSVVDEQYF. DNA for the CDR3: TGCGCCAGCAGTGGATCAGTTGTGGACGAGCAGTACTTC.

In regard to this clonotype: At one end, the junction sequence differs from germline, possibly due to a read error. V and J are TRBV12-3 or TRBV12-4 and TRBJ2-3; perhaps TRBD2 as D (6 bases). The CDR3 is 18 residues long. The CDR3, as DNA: TGTACCAGCAGTTCATCCCGGGAGCAGCTGAGGGTTGGAGATACGCAGTATTTT. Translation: CTSSSSREQLRVGDTQYF.

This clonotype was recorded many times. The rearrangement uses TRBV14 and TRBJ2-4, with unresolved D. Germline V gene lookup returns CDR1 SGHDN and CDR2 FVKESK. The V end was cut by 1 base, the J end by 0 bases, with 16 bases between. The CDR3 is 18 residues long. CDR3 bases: TGTGCCAGCAGCCAAGCGGAAGGCAAAAAGGCAGCCAAAAACATTCAGTACTTC. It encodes CASSQAEGKKAAKNIQYF.

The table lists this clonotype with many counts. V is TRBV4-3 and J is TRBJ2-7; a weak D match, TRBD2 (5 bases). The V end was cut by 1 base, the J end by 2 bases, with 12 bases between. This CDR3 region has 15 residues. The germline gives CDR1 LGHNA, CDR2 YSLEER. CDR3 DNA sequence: TGCGCCAGCAGCCAAGGCCTTTCCGGGGCCTACGAGCAGTACTTC. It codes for CASSQGLSGAYEQYF.

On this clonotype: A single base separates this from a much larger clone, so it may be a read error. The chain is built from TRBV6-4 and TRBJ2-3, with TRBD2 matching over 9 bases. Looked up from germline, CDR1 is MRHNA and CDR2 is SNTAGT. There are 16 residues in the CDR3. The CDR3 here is CSSSDSKRGGTDTQYF. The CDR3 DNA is TGTTCCAGCAGTGACTCGAAGCGGGGGGGCACAGATACGCAGTATTTT.

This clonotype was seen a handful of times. CDR3 region: CASSSLYEQYF. CDR3 nucleotide sequence: TGTGCCAGCAGTTCCCTCTACGAGCAGTACTTC. The chain uses TRBV27 and TRBJ2-7; D gene uncertain. V was pared by 4 bases and J by 3 bases, with 4 bases between. The CDR3 has 11 residues. In germline, CDR1 is MNHEY, CDR2 SMNVEV (reference sequence).

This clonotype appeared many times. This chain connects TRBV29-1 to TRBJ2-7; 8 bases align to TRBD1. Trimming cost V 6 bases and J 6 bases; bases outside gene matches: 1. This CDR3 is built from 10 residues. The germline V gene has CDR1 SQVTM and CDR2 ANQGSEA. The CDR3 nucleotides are TGCAGCGTACAGGGGGGCGAGCAGTACTTC. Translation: CSVQGGEQYF.

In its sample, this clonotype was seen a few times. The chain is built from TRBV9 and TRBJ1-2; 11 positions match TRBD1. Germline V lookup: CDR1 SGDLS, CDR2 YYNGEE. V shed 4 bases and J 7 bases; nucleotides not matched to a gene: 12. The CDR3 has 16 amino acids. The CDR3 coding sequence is TGTGCCAGCAGCCCAAAGGACAGGGGGCGGTCAAGTGGCTACACCTTC. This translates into CASSPKDRGRSSGYTF.

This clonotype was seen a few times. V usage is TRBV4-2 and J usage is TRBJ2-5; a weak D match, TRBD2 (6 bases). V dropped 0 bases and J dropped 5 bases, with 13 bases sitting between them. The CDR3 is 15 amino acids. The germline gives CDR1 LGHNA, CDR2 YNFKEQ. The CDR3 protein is CASSQDGGTGETQYF. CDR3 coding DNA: TGTGCCAGCAGCCAAGATGGGGGGACGGGGGAGACCCAGTACTTC.